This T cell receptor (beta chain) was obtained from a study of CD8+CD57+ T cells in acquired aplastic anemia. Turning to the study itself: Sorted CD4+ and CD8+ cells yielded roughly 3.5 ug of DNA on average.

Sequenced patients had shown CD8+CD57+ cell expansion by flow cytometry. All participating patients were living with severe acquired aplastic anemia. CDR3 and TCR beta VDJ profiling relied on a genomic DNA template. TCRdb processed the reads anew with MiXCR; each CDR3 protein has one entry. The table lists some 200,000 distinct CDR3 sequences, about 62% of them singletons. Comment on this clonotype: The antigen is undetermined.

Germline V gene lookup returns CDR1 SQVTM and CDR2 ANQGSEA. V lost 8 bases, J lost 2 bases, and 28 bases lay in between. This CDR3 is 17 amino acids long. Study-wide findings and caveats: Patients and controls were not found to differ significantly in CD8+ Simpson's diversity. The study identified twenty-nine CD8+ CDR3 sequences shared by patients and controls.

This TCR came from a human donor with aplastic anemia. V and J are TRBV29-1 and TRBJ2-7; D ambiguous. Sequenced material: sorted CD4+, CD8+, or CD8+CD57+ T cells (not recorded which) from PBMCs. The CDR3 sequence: CSPIKRRGPRPAYEQYF. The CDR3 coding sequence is TGCAGCCCAATTAAAAGGCGAGGACCCCGACCAGCCTACGAGCAGTACTTC.